This is a list of T cell receptor beta chains from one sample in a study of cytomegalovirus exposure and HLA in healthy donors. Here immunoSEQ multiplex PCR was the method, and the copy in TCRdb shows in-frame clones only, minus some. The profile shows about 130,000 clones, around 81% of them singletons. The sample was PBMCs. The receptors here all came from a man aged 18 to 35 in good health and CMV-seronegative. Each CDR3 is given with its conserved first and last residue. A D gene is named only where the DNA matches it firmly. Rows give clone size only sometimes, using once, few, many, or a class for an expanded clone.

V gene	clone size	D gene	J gene	CDR3 DNA	CDR3 protein
TRBV6-1	NA	NA	TRBJ1-4	TGTGCCAGCAGTGAACACCCCCGGAATGAAAAACTGTTTTTT	CASSEHPRNEKLFF
TRBV29-1	NA	NA	TRBJ1-2	TGCAGCGTTGAAGGGACAGCAAACTTCTATGGCTACACCTTC	CSVEGTANFYGYTF
TRBV12-5	NA	NA	TRBJ2-5	TGTGCTAGTGGTTTGGAAGGGGGAGAGACCCAGTACTTC	CASGLEGGETQYF
TRBV14	NA	TRBD2	TRBJ2-1	TGTGCCAGCAGCCCTTCTAGCGGGGGGGGCAATGAGCAGTTCTTC	CASSPSSGGGNEQFF
TRBV6-5	once	TRBD1	TRBJ1-2	TGTGCCAGCAGCCCAGGGGGCGGCTACACCTTC	CASSPGGGYTF
TRBV10-3	NA	NA	TRBJ2-5	TGTGCCATCAGTGAGGGCACGGTGGAGTGGACCCAGTACTTC	CAISEGTVEWTQYF
TRBV6-5	NA	NA	TRBJ2-5	TGTGCCAGCAGTTATTCCGGACTGGATTCTCAAGAGACCCAGTACTTC	CASSYSGLDSQETQYF
TRBV5-6	many	TRBD1	TRBJ1-4	TGTGCCAGCAGCTTGTATCGGGGACAGTTTGCAACTAATGAAAAACTGTTTTTT	CASSLYRGQFATNEKLFF
TRBV5-5	NA	NA	TRBJ1-2	TGTGCCAGCAGAATCATTATTCCTGCTAAAGCTAACTATGGCTACACCTTC	CASRIIIPAKANYGYTF
TRBV13	NA	NA	TRBJ2-3	TGTGCCAGCAGTTTCCCCGTAAGGTTAAGCGCAGATACGCAGTATTTT	CASSFPVRLSADTQYF
TRBV6-5	NA	NA	TRBJ1-5	TGTGCCAGCAGTTATGGTTCAGGTGGAAATCAGCCCCAGCATTTT	CASSYGSGGNQPQHF
TRBV6-5	few	NA	TRBJ1-4	TGTGCCAGCAGTTACAATTCCAGATCGAATGAAAAACTGTTTTTT	CASSYNSRSNEKLFF
TRBV4-1	NA	NA	TRBJ2-1	TGCGCCAGCAGCCAAATCCGGGACATCCCCTACAATGAGCAGTTCTTC	CASSQIRDIPYNEQFF
TRBV10-2	NA	NA	TRBJ1-1	TGCGCCAGCAACTTCAGGGGTACTTCTGAAGCTTTCTTT	CASNFRGTSEAFF
TRBV5-4	NA	TRBD2	TRBJ2-3	TGTGCCAGCAGCCGGGGGACTAGCGGGGGGCCACACACAGATACGCAGTATTTT	CASSRGTSGGPHTDTQYF
TRBV4-3	NA	NA	TRBJ2-3	TGCGCCAGCAGCCAAGGGAGGACAGCAGATACGCAGTATTTT	CASSQGRTADTQYF
TRBV29-1	NA	TRBD1	TRBJ1-1	TGCAGCGTTCACCTTAGACAGGGATGGACTGAAGCTTTCTTT	CSVHLRQGWTEAFF
TRBV9	NA	TRBD1	TRBJ1-2	TGTGCCAGCAGCGAGGGGACAGGGGGCATCTATGGCTACACCTTC	CASSEGTGGIYGYTF
TRBV30	NA	TRBD1	TRBJ1-6	TGTGCCTGGGGGCCGGGACAGGGTTATTCACCCCTCCACTTT	CAWGPGQGYSPLHF
TRBV6-5	NA	TRBD1	TRBJ2-7	TGTGCCAGCAGTCGGACGACAGGGTCCGGGTACGAGCAGTACTTC	CASSRTTGSGYEQYF
TRBV7-8	NA	NA	TRBJ1-4	TGTGCCAGCAGCTTACCCAGGGTGGCGGCTAATGAAAAACTGTTTTTT	CASSLPRVAANEKLFF
TRBV5-6	NA	TRBD1	TRBJ1-1	TGTGCCAGCAGCTTGAGGGACAGGACTATGAGAGGTTTCTTT	CASSLRDRTMRGFF
TRBV30	few	TRBD1	TRBJ2-3	TGTGCCTGGAGCCTAGGCGGCCTAGGGGGCCTTCCAGATACGCAGTATTTT	CAWSLGGLGGLPDTQYF
TRBV6-6	NA	NA	TRBJ2-7	TGTGCCAGCAACAGGGGGTCTAGCGGGGCCTACGAGCAGTACTTC	CASNRGSSGAYEQYF
TRBV11-2	NA	NA	TRBJ1-1	TGTGCCAGCAGCTTAGGTTCAGTGAACACTGAAGCTTTCTTT	CASSLGSVNTEAFF
TRBV13	NA	TRBD2	TRBJ2-3	TGTGCCAGCAGCCTCCGGAGCGGGGGGGCCAACCCAGAAGATACGCAGTATTTT	CASSLRSGGANPEDTQYF
TRBV7-7	NA	TRBD1	TRBJ1-1	TGTGCCAGCAGCGGGACAGTCACTGAAGCTTTCTTT	CASSGTVTEAFF
TRBV9	NA	NA	TRBJ2-1	TGTGCCAGCAGCGGATACCAGAACAATGAGCAGTTCTTC	CASSGYQNNEQFF
TRBV7-9	NA	TRBD2	TRBJ2-1	TGTGCCAGCAGCTCCACAACTAGCGAAACCTACAATGAGCAGTTCTTC	CASSSTTSETYNEQFF
TRBV19	NA	TRBD1	TRBJ1-2	TGTGCCAGTAGTATCAGTACAGGGGAGGCCTATGGCTACACCTTC	CASSISTGEAYGYTF
TRBV10-1	NA	NA	TRBJ2-7	TGCGCCAGCAGTGACATTTTCCCCGGTTACGAGCAGTACTTC	CASSDIFPGYEQYF
TRBV14	NA	NA	TRBJ2-1	TGTGCCAGCAGCCGCTTCATTCCAGCGGCGAGCTCCTACAATGAGCAGTTCTTC	CASSRFIPAASSYNEQFF